These 13 T cell receptor beta chains came from one sample sequenced in a study of cytomegalovirus exposure and HLA in healthy donors. Sequenced by immunoSEQ multiplex PCR; TCRdb stores in-frame clones only, minus some. Of about 200,000 clones listed, about 79% were seen once; the top ten hold roughly 13%. The sequenced material came from PBMCs. Receptors were obtained from a young woman in good health and CMV-seropositive.

In its sample, this clone was seen a few times. The chain employs TRBV19 and TRBJ1-2, with D possibly being TRBD1 (5 bases). The CDR3 totals 13 residues. Germline V gene sequence: CDR1 LNHDA, CDR2 SQIVND (reference sequence). Deletions cut 2 bases from V and 8 bases from J, with 12 bases between. CDR3 amino acids: CASSILRQYGYTF. In DNA, the CDR3 is TGTGCCAGTAGTATACTCCGACAGTACGGCTACACCTTC.

In its sample, this clone was seen once. This chain links TRBV4-1 with TRBJ2-5, with D uncertain. V gave up 1 base and J gave up 7 bases, with 10 bases separating them. Germline V gives CDR1 MGHRA, CDR2 YSYEKL. The CDR3 covers 13 residues. CDR3 in DNA: TGCGCCAGCAGCCAAGTTGGAGTTGGGACCCAGTACTTC. It specifies CASSQVGVGTQYF.

This chain uses TRBV5-6 with TRBJ2-7, with a weak D call TRBD2 (5 bases). The V end was cut by 0 bases, the J end by 0 bases, with 10 bases between. The CDR3 is 15 amino acids. Germline CDR1 is SGHDT and CDR2 is YYEEEE. The CDR3 here is CASSLAGVGSYEQYF. The CDR3 coding sequence is TGTGCCAGCAGCTTGGCCGGGGTGGGCTCCTACGAGCAGTACTTC.

V and J are TRBV27 and TRBJ1-4, with 9 bases matching TRBD1. Trimming removed 4 bases from V and 10 bases from J; junction bases left unmatched: 7. This CDR3 region has 14 residues. From germline, CDR1 is MNHEY and CDR2 SMNVEV (reference sequence). CDR3 nucleotide sequence: TGTGCCAGCAGTTCCGGACAGGGGTTCGGAAAACTGTTTTTT. This sequence encodes CASSSGQGFGKLFF.

The chain has TRBV25-1 and TRBJ2-2, with 9 bases matching TRBD2. The germline V gene encodes CDR1 MGHDK and CDR2 SYGVNS. J gave up 6 bases and V 3 bases, and 2 bases lay outside the gene matches. The CDR3 is 14 residues long. This CDR3 is CASSDQREAGELFF. CDR3 coding DNA: TGTGCCAGCAGTGACCAGCGGGAGGCCGGGGAGCTGTTTTTT.

The chain couples TRBV27 to TRBJ1-5; perhaps TRBD1 as D (5 bases). The CDR3 sequence is 16 residues long. The V end lost 1 base, the J end lost 2 bases, and 12 bases lay between the germline ends. The germline CDR1 and CDR2 sequences are MNHEY and SMNVEV (reference sequence). The CDR3 reads CASSLWGGRGNQPQHF. The CDR3 nucleotides read TGTGCCAGCAGTTTATGGGGGGGAAGGGGCAATCAGCCCCAGCATTTT.

The J gene is TRBJ2-7, the V gene TRBV28; TRBD1 aligns across 7 bases. V trimming: 8 bases; J trimming: 3 bases; junction bases outside the gene matches: 4. This CDR3 has 12 amino acids. Germline V gene lookup returns CDR1 MDHEN and CDR2 SYDVKM. The CDR3 bases are TGTGCCAGCCGGGACAGTTTCTACGAGCAGTACTTC. This gives the protein CASRDSFYEQYF. Complete variable domain (other parts from reference TRBV28 and TRBJ2-7): DVKVTQSSRYLVKRTGEKVFLECVQDMDHENMFWYRQDPGLGLRLIYFSYDVKMKEKGDIPEGYSVSREKKERFSLILESASTNQTSMYLCASRDSFYEQYFGPGTRLTVT.

This sequence joins TRBV6-1 and TRBJ1-2, with 12 bases matching TRBD1. Germline V CDR1 and CDR2: MNHNS, SASEGT. The CDR3 spans 16 residues. V lost 9 bases to trimming and J lost 3 bases; unmatched junction nucleotides: 11. The DNA of the CDR3 is TGTGCCAGTAGAGAAGGCGGGACAGGGGGCGACTATGGCTACACCTTC. This encodes CASREGGTGGDYGYTF.

The V gene is TRBV19, the J gene TRBJ2-1; 7 nucleotides agree with TRBD2. The CDR3 extends over 15 amino acids. The germline CDR1 and CDR2 sequences are LNHDA and SQIVND (reference sequence). Trimming at V came to 6 bases and at J to 0 bases, leaving 5 bases not matched to a gene. The CDR3 loop reads CASSRSSGSYNEQFF. CDR3 bases: TGTGCCAGTAGCCGATCTAGCGGCTCCTACAATGAGCAGTTCTTC. The complete variable domain, with remaining parts taken from reference TRBV19 and TRBJ2-1, reads DGGITQSPKYLFRKEGQNVTLSCEQNLNHDAMYWYRQDPGQGLRLIYYSQIVNDFQKGDIAEGYSVSREKKESFPLTVTSAQKNPTAFYLCASSRSSGSYNEQFFGPGTRLTVL.

This clone has a single count. The rearrangement links TRBV4-1 to TRBJ2-2; TRBD1 might be the D (7 bases). V was shortened by 0 bases and J by 3 bases, with 14 bases between the two germline ends. The V gene's germline CDR1 is MGHRA and CDR2 YSYEKL. The CDR3 sequence is 17 residues long. In DNA form, the CDR3 reads TGCGCCAGCAGCCAAGATCGGGGGACAGCGGACACCGGGGAGCTGTTTTTT. Translation: CASSQDRGTADTGELFF.

The chain uses TRBV5-1 and TRBJ2-5; TRBD1 aligns across 10 bases. V was pared by 3 bases and J by 1 base, with 6 bases of the junction left unmatched. Per the germline V gene, CDR1 is SGHRS and CDR2 is YFSETQ. CDR3 length equals 16 residues. The CDR3 coding sequence is TGCGCCAGCAGCTCCGGGACAGGGGTACGCCAAGAGACCCAGTACTTC. This sequence encodes CASSSGTGVRQETQYF.

The genes are TRBV30 and TRBJ2-7, with 11 nucleotides matching TRBD2. Trimming cost V 5 bases and J 7 bases; bases outside gene matches: 16. Germline assignment: CDR1 GTSNPN and CDR2 SVGIG (reference sequence). This CDR3 has 16 residues. CDR3 sequence: CAWGEPSLAGVGEQYF. CDR3 nucleotide sequence: TGTGCCTGGGGGGAACCTTCACTAGCGGGAGTCGGAGAGCAGTACTTC.

CDR3 bases: TGTGCCAGCAGTGAAATGAGTCCAAACGCGGTAGGAGAGACCCAGTACTTC. Amino acid sequence: CASSEMSPNAVGETQYF. This chain links TRBV6-1 with TRBJ2-5, with D uncertain. In germline, CDR1 is MNHNS, CDR2 SASEGT. The CDR3 totals 17 residues. With 2 bases removed from V and 4 bases from J, the gap between germline ends came to 20 bases.